These 24 T cell receptor beta chains came from one sample sequenced in a study of CD8+ T cells in alopecia areata. Sample treatment: oral pan-JAK inhibitor, 5-10 mg twice daily. After isolation, RNA underwent reverse transcription to generate cDNA as the sequencing template. Assay used: immunoSEQ multiplex PCR; TCRdb lists only in-frame clones, some missing. The sample has under 150,000 clones, 80% to 90% seen once. This material consisted of CD8+ T cells sorted from blood, taken at week 4, from a patient treated with tofacitinib. These receptors all stem from a human donor with alopecia areata.

The chain carries TRBV4-1 and TRBJ1-1, with D hard to call. CDR1 MGHRA and CDR2 YSYEKL come from the germline V gene. V lost 0 bases to trimming and J lost 0 bases, with 11 bases between them. The CDR3 has 16 residues. The CDR3 region has the DNA TGCGCCAGCAGCCAAGATAGTGGAAATGTGAACACTGAAGCTTTCTTT. Its translation is CASSQDSGNVNTEAFF.

This chain joins TRBV6-5 and TRBJ2-7; D gene ambiguous. This CDR3 has 13 amino acids. CDR1 is MNHEY and CDR2 is SVGAGI in the germline V gene. Between the trimmed V and J ends, which lost 5 bases and 4 bases, there was a span of 12 bases. The CDR3 sequence: CASSVPGHYEQYF. Written as DNA, the CDR3 is TGTGCCAGCAGTGTACCTGGGCATTACGAGCAGTACTTC.

In its sample, this clone was seen once. CDR3 loop: CASSREGTVTEAFF. For the CDR3, the DNA is TGTGCCAGCAGCAGGGAAGGTACGGTCACTGAAGCTTTCTTT. This chain connects TRBV14 to TRBJ1-1; D uncertain. The CDR3 runs to 14 residues. With 5 bases removed from V and 4 bases from J, the gap between germline ends came to 14 bases. From germline, CDR1 is SGHDN and CDR2 FVKESK.

This chain uses TRBV7-2 with TRBJ2-7; D gene unclear. CDR1 and CDR2 (germline): SGHTA, FQGNSA. The CDR3 spans 17 residues. Deletions cut 6 bases from V and 0 bases from J, with 21 bases between. The chain's CDR3 is CASSARVYKSLSYEQYF. The DNA for the CDR3 is TGTGCCAGCAGTGCCCGGGTCTATAAGAGCCTCTCCTACGAGCAGTACTTC.

V and J are TRBV27 and TRBJ2-5; 9 bases agree with TRBD1. Germline V lookup: CDR1 MNHEY, CDR2 SMNVEV (reference sequence). With V trimmed by 8 bases and J by 5 bases, 9 bases remained unmatched. CDR3 length: 14 residues. The CDR3 reads CASGYRGRLETQYF. CDR3 nucleotides: TGTGCCAGCGGCTACAGGGGGCGCCTGGAGACCCAGTACTTC.

The V call is TRBV5-1, the J call TRBJ2-4; tentatively, D is TRBD2 (5 bases). V lost 0 bases and J lost 0, with 16 bases in between. The germline V gene encodes CDR1 SGHRS and CDR2 YFSETQ. The CDR3 consists of 18 residues. In nucleotides, the CDR3 is TGCGCCAGCAGCTTGGCCGGGGTGCATGACGTAGCCAAAAACATTCAGTACTTC. Its protein is CASSLAGVHDVAKNIQYF.

J is TRBJ1-1 and V is TRBV6-1; D is unresolved. V lost 2 bases to trimming and J lost 8 bases, with 6 bases between them. The germline CDR1 and CDR2 sequences are MNHNS and SASEGT. CDR3 length equals 11 residues. The CDR3 loop reads CASSEFTEAFF. CDR3 sequence (DNA): TGTGCCAGCAGTGAATTTACCGAAGCTTTCTTT.

This clone was observed once. The CDR3 bases are TGTGCCAGCAGCCCAGCGTCACAATGGAATTCACCCCTCCACTTT. It translates to CASSPASQWNSPLHF. This chain connects TRBV7-2 to TRBJ1-6; D unclear. The germline gives CDR1 SGHTA, CDR2 FQGNSA. This CDR3 comprises 15 residues. Trimming removed 5 bases from V and 7 bases from J, with 15 bases in between.

The chain links TRBV7-9 to TRBJ2-5; TRBD2 matches at 8 bases. V lost 3 bases, J lost 5 bases, and 14 bases stayed unmatched. The CDR3 covers 17 residues. CDR1 and CDR2 from the germline V gene are SEHNR and FQNEAQ (reference sequence). CDR3 nucleotide sequence: TGTGCCAGCAGCTTCCCCCTGGGTCGGGGGGGCTGGGAGACCCAGTACTTC. It yields the protein CASSFPLGRGGWETQYF.

J is TRBJ2-7 and V is TRBV4-2; no firm D call. The CDR3 extends over 14 amino acids. Germline V gene sequence: CDR1 LGHNA, CDR2 YNFKEQ. The V end was cut by 3 bases, the J end by 0 bases, with 9 bases between. The CDR3 DNA is TGTGCCAGCAGCCAGACACCCGGCTCCTACGAGCAGTACTTC. Its translation is CASSQTPGSYEQYF.

The chain uses TRBV30 and TRBJ2-7; no clear D gene. This CDR3 spans 13 amino acids. V lost 2 bases, J lost 2 bases, and 10 bases lay in between. CDR1 GTSNPN and CDR2 SVGIG come from the germline V gene (reference sequence). This CDR3 reads CAWSPNWAYEQYF. In DNA form, the CDR3 reads TGTGCCTGGAGTCCTAATTGGGCCTACGAGCAGTACTTC.

V and J are TRBV13 and TRBJ2-3, with 8 bases identical to TRBD2. The CDR3 sequence is 16 residues long. CDR1 is PRHDT, CDR2 FYEKMQ, per germline (reference sequence). The junction had 14 bases not matched to a gene; V was cut back by 10 bases and J by 2 bases. The chain's CDR3 is CATGTRGGRITDTQYF. CDR3 bases: TGTGCCACCGGAACCCGCGGGGGGCGCATCACAGATACGCAGTATTTT. The variable domain in full, with the rest retrieved from reference TRBV13 and TRBJ2-3, is AAGVIQSPRHLIKEKRETATLKCYPIPRHDTVYWYQQGPGQDPQFLISFYEKMQSDKGSIPDRFSAQQFSDYHSELNMSSLELGDSALYFCATGTRGGRITDTQYFGPGTRLTVL.

V usage is TRBV4-3 and J usage is TRBJ2-1; the match to TRBD1 covers 7 bases. The CDR3 extends over 15 amino acids. Germline loops: CDR1 LGHNA, CDR2 YSLEER. J was trimmed by 4 bases and V by 0 bases; bases with no gene match: 3. The CDR3 is CASSQEGGLYNEQFF. Written as DNA, the CDR3 is TGCGCCAGCAGCCAAGAAGGGGGCCTTTACAATGAGCAGTTCTTC.

The chain couples TRBV13 to TRBJ2-1; D remains ambiguous. CDR3 length equals 13 residues. Germline-derived CDR1 and CDR2 are PRHDT and FYEKMQ (reference sequence). V gave up 2 bases and J gave up 7 bases, with 9 bases separating them. CDR3: CASSLQVRNEQFF. CDR3 DNA: TGTGCCAGCAGCTTACAGGTTCGGAATGAGCAGTTCTTC.

The V gene is TRBV7-9, the J gene TRBJ2-7; D tentatively fits TRBD1 or TRBD2 (5 bases each). The CDR3 is 15 residues long. V lost 5 bases to trimming and J lost 3 bases, with 17 bases between them. CDR1 is SEHNR, CDR2 FQNEAQ, per germline (reference sequence). The CDR3 region has the DNA TGTGCCAGCAGCCCGCCCATAACAGGACTCTACGAGCAGTACTTC. This sequence encodes CASSPPITGLYEQYF.

The rearrangement joins TRBV27 to TRBJ2-7; 7 bases line up with TRBD1. The V segment lost 5 bases and the J segment 2 bases; nucleotides outside the gene matches: 12. Looked up from germline, CDR1 is MNHEY and CDR2 is SMNVEV (reference sequence). This CDR3 spans 16 amino acids. The CDR3: CASSLTDRHTTYEQYF. The CDR3 coding sequence is TGTGCCAGCAGTCTTACGGACAGGCATACCACCTACGAGCAGTACTTC.

The rearrangement links TRBV7-8 to TRBJ2-7; D might be TRBD2 (5 bases). The CDR3 is 15 amino acids. From germline, CDR1 is SGHVS and CDR2 FQNEAQ. V shed 2 bases and J shed 4 bases, with 15 bases lying between them. CDR3 DNA sequence: TGTGCCAGCAGCTTATGGCCGGAGGCCCCTTACGAGCAGTACTTC. Protein: CASSLWPEAPYEQYF.

This clone was detected only once. J is TRBJ2-7 and V is TRBV29-1; no firm D call. V shed 7 bases and J shed 0 bases, with 10 bases lying between them. CDR3 length: 12 amino acids. Per the germline V gene, CDR1 is SQVTM and CDR2 is ANQGSEA. CDR3 DNA sequence: TGCAGCGCCGGGTCAGCCTCCTACGAGCAGTACTTC. It is translated as CSAGSASYEQYF.

The chain joins TRBV7-2 to TRBJ2-5; perhaps D is TRBD1 or TRBD2 (5 bases each). Germline assignment: CDR1 SGHTA and CDR2 FQGNSA. The CDR3 sequence is 17 residues long. The V end lost 6 bases, the J end lost 4 bases, and 24 bases lay between the germline ends. The DNA for the CDR3 is TGTGCCAGCAGTCTCTGGGGGAGTCTCCAAGGGTTAGAGACCCAGTACTTC. Its protein product is CASSLWGSLQGLETQYF.

The V and J genes are TRBV4-3 and TRBJ2-6, with D possibly called TRBD1 or TRBD2 (5 bases each). The CDR3 covers 15 residues. Trimming removed 4 bases from V and 3 bases from J, with 10 bases in between. Looked up from germline, CDR1 is LGHNA and CDR2 is YSLEER. CDR3 sequence reads: CASSPGSGGANVLTF. As DNA, the CDR3 is TGCGCCAGCAGCCCAGGGAGTGGTGGGGCCAACGTCCTGACTTTC.

The V call is TRBV4-1, the J call TRBJ2-2; 8 bases map to TRBD2. The CDR3 consists of 17 residues. V trimming: 0 bases; J trimming: 6 bases; junction bases outside the gene matches: 9. Germline V gives CDR1 MGHRA, CDR2 YSYEKL. In DNA, the CDR3 is TGCGCCAGCAGCCAAGATGCGGGACTAGTATCGTCCGGGGAGCTGTTTTTT. This gives the protein CASSQDAGLVSSGELFF.

The chain couples TRBV30 to TRBJ2-5; D unresolved. Judging by the DNA end, TRBJ2-7 fits better; the J call may be wrong. The CDR3 is 12 residues long. Germline CDR1 is GTSNPN and CDR2 is SVGIG (reference sequence). The CDR3 is CAWGFVSYEQYF. DNA for the CDR3: TGTGCCTGGGGATTTGTTAGCTACGAGCAGTACTTC.

V is TRBV7-3 and J is TRBJ2-3; D is unresolved. V gave up 2 bases and J gave up 0 bases, with 6 bases separating them. CDR3 size: 14 residues. Germline CDR1 reads SGHTA; CDR2 reads FQGTGA. The CDR3 DNA is TGTGCCAGCAGCTTAGTAGGGAGCACAGATACGCAGTATTTT. It codes for CASSLVGSTDTQYF.

The chain uses TRBV6-5 and TRBJ2-7; perhaps TRBD2 as D (6 bases). Germline CDR1 is MNHEY and CDR2 is SVGAGI. V was pared by 5 bases and J by 3 bases, with 11 bases between. The CDR3 is 13 residues long. This CDR3 reads CASSRGTGYEQYF. The CDR3 DNA follows: TGTGCCAGCAGTCGTGGGACTGGCTACGAGCAGTACTTC.